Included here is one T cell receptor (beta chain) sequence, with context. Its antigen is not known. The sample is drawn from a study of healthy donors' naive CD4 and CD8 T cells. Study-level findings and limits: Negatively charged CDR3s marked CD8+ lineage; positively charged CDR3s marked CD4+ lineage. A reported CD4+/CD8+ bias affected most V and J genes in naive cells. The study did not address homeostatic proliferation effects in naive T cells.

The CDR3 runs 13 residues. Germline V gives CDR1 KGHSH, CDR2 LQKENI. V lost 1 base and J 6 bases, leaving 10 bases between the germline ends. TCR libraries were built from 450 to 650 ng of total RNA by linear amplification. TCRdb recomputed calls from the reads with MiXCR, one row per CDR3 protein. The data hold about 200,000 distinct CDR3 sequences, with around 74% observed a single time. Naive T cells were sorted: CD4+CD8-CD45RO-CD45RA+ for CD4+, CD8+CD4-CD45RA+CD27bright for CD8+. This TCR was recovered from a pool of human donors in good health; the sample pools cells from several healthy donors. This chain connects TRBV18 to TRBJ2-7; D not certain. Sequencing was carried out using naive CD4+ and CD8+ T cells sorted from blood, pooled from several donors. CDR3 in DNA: TGTGCCAGCTCACCACTAGATTTAAGCGAGCAGTACTTC. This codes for CASSPLDLSEQYF. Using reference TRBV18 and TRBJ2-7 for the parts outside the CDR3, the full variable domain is NAGVMQNPRHLVRRRGQEARLRCSPMKGHSHVYWYRQLPEEGLKFMVYLQKENIIDESGMPKERFSAEFPKEGPSILRIQQVVRGDSAAYFCASSPLDLSEQYFGPGTRLTVT.